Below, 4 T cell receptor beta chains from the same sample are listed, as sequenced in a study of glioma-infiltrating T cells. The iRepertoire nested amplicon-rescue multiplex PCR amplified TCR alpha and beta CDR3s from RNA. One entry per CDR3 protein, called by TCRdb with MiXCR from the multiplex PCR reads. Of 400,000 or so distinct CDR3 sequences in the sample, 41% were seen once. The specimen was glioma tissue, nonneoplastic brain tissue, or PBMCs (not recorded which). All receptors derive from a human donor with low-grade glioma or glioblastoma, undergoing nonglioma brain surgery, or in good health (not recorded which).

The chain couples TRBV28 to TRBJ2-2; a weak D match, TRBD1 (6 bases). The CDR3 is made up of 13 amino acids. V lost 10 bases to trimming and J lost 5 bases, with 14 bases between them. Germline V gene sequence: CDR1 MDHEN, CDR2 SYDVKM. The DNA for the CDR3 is TGTGCCACCTACAGGGCGGAAACCGGGGAGCTGTTTTTT. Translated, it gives CATYRAETGELFF.

CDR3 region: CSAEGGIISYEQYF. CDR3 nucleotide sequence: TGCAGTGCTGAGGGCGGGATCATCTCCTACGAGCAGTACTTC. The rearrangement links TRBV20-1 to TRBJ2-7, with D perhaps matching TRBD2 (6 bases). The germline gives CDR1 DFQATT, CDR2 SNEGSKA (reference sequence). There are 14 residues in the CDR3. The V gene lost 5 bases and the J gene lost 0 bases, with 14 bases spanning the gap.

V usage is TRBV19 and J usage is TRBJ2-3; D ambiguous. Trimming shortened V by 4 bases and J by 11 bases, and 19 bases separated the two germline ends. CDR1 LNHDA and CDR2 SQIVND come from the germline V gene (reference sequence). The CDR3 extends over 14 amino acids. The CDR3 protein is CASSTQAIGNKQYF. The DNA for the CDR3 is TGTGCCAGTAGTACTCAAGCTATTGGTAATAAGCAGTATTTT.

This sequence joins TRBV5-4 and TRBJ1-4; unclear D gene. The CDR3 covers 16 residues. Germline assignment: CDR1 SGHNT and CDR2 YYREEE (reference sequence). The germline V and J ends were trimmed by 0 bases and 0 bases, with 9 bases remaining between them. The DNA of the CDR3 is TGTGCCAGCAGCTTGGCCCTCGGCGCAACTAATGAAAAACTGTTTTTT. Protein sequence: CASSLALGATNEKLFF. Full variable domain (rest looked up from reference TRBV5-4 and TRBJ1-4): ETGVTQSPTHLIKTRGQQVTLRCSSQSGHNTVSWYQQALGQGPQFIFQYYREEENGRGNFPPRFSGLQFPNYSSELNVNALELDDSALYLCASSLALGATNEKLFFGSGTQLSVL.